One sample yielded the 10 T cell receptor beta chains listed below, sequenced in a study of blood T cell repertoires in COVID-19. Clones were sequenced by immunoSEQ multiplex PCR, and TCRdb holds only the in-frame ones, with some missing. The sample holds approximately 250,000 clones, 65% to 90% seen once. Sequencing was done on a sample of peripheral blood. The receptors were gathered from a woman aged 40 to 50 who had recovered from COVID-19.

The chain joins TRBV7-2 to TRBJ2-3, with a tentative D call TRBD2 (6 bases). The CDR3 has 16 residues. V shed 5 bases and J shed 5 bases, with 20 bases lying between them. The germline gives CDR1 SGHTA, CDR2 FQGNSA. This CDR3 is CASSITAGPPGDTQYF. In DNA form, the CDR3 reads TGTGCCAGCAGCATCACCGCGGGACCACCGGGAGATACGCAGTATTTT.

The chain employs TRBV9 and TRBJ1-1; 10 bases match TRBD1. The V segment lost 3 bases and the J segment 1 base; nucleotides outside the gene matches: 6. There are 16 residues in the CDR3. Germline V gene sequence: CDR1 SGDLS, CDR2 YYNGEE. The CDR3 DNA reads TGTGCCAGCAGCGGCCCGGACAGGGGGGAGAACACTGAAGCTTTCTTT. Translation: CASSGPDRGENTEAFF.

V gene TRBV27 combines with J gene TRBJ1-5; 8 bases are shared with TRBD1. The CDR3 runs to 12 residues. From germline, CDR1 is MNHEY and CDR2 SMNVEV (reference sequence). CDR3 sequence: CTDRVRNQPQHF. The CDR3, as DNA: TGTACGGACAGGGTACGCAATCAGCCCCAGCATTTT.

The chain employs TRBV6-1 and TRBJ1-2; 8 nucleotides agree with TRBD1. The junction had 10 bases not matched to a gene; V was cut back by 0 bases and J by 4 bases. CDR1 is MNHNS, CDR2 SASEGT, per germline. This CDR3 is built from 17 residues. CDR3: CASSEAHSTGGTYGYTF. The CDR3 DNA follows: TGTGCCAGCAGTGAAGCGCACTCCACAGGGGGGACCTATGGCTACACCTTC.

The chain is built from TRBV20-1 and TRBJ2-2; 10 bases are a match to TRBD2. This CDR3 contains 15 residues. From germline, CDR1 is DFQATT and CDR2 SNEGSKA (reference sequence). With 3 bases clipped from V and 7 bases from J, the junction kept 8 bases outside the gene matches. Here the CDR3 DNA reads TGCAGTGCTAGTTCGGCTAGCGGGGGTTACGGGGAGCTGTTTTTT. Translating it yields CSASSASGGYGELFF.

The J gene is TRBJ1-2, the V gene TRBV6-6, with TRBD1 identical over 7 bases. The CDR3 runs to 19 residues. Germline trimming cut 5 bases from V and 0 bases from J; bases unmatched to any gene: 18. Germline loops: CDR1 MNHNY, CDR2 SVGAGI (reference sequence). DNA for the CDR3: TGTGCCAGCAGTCAACAAATCGGGACAGCAAAACCAACTAACTATGGCTACACCTTC. Its protein is CASSQQIGTAKPTNYGYTF.

This clone was detected a few times. This sequence joins TRBV27 and TRBJ1-6; tentatively, D is TRBD1 (5 bases). In germline, CDR1 is MNHEY, CDR2 SMNVEV (reference sequence). V was clipped by 6 bases and J by 15 bases, with 15 bases between them. There are 12 residues in the CDR3. The CDR3 DNA sequence: TGTGCCAGCAGCCTGCGGGGGACCTTCCTCCACTTT. Protein product: CASSLRGTFLHF.

This clone turned up a few times. The rearrangement links TRBV12-3 or TRBV12-4 to TRBJ1-1; D is possibly TRBD1 (5 bases). The CDR3 extends over 12 amino acids. Trimming took 7 bases from V and 5 from J, leaving 11 bases between them. The CDR3 bases are TGTGCCAGCACCGGGGCGGGGACTGAAGCTTTCTTT. It yields the protein CASTGAGTEAFF.

V and J are TRBV19 and TRBJ1-4, with TRBD1 identical over 11 bases. Unmatched junction bases numbered 11, after V lost 3 bases and J lost 2 bases. Germline V gives CDR1 LNHDA, CDR2 SQIVND (reference sequence). This CDR3 spans 19 amino acids. CDR3 loop: CASSMKGQGASPTNEKLFF. CDR3 coding DNA: TGTGCCAGTAGTATGAAAGGACAGGGGGCATCCCCCACTAATGAAAAACTGTTTTTT. The full variable domain, its missing parts supplied by reference TRBV19 and TRBJ1-4, is DGGITQSPKYLFRKEGQNVTLSCEQNLNHDAMYWYRQDPGQGLRLIYYSQIVNDFQKGDIAEGYSVSREKKESFPLTVTSAQKNPTAFYLCASSMKGQGASPTNEKLFFGSGTQLSVL.

This chain links TRBV18 with TRBJ2-2; 7 nucleotides match TRBD1. V lost 6 bases to trimming and J lost 8 bases; unmatched junction nucleotides: 12. Germline V lookup: CDR1 KGHSH, CDR2 LQKENI. The CDR3 is 15 amino acids. The CDR3 DNA sequence: TGTGCCAGCTCTGAGACAGGGACCGCCCCTGGGGAGCTGTTTTTT. Protein sequence: CASSETGTAPGELFF.